This passage covers 5 T cell receptor beta chains from one sample sequenced in a study of response to subunit inactivated influenza vaccine. Each CDR3 protein is one row after TCRdb ran MiXCR on the RT-PCR reads. The sample has 600,000 to 850,000 distinct CDR3 sequences, around 13% seen once. This material consisted of PBMCs from blood, taken roughly 15 days before vaccination. These receptors originate from a man aged 50-60 years who received an inactivated influenza vaccine.

V usage is TRBV20-1 and J usage is TRBJ2-1, with 10 bases matching TRBD2. This CDR3 region has 16 residues. The trim removed 6 bases at V and 3 bases at J, leaving 11 bases unmatched. Germline CDR1 and CDR2: DFQATT and SNEGSKA (reference sequence). The CDR3 DNA is TGCAGTGCAGCGGGGGGGAATGGTATCAGCTACAATGAGCAGTTCTTC. This encodes CSAAGGNGISYNEQFF.

This clonotype was picked up many times. This rearrangement joins TRBV20-1 to TRBJ1-1; perhaps TRBD1 as D (6 bases). CDR1 and CDR2 from the germline V gene are DFQATT and SNEGSKA (reference sequence). The CDR3 contains 14 residues. Trimming removed 1 base from V and 4 bases from J, with 13 bases in between. CDR3 loop: CSARGSLGGTEAFF. Here the CDR3 DNA reads TGCAGTGCTAGAGGATCCCTAGGGGGCACTGAAGCTTTCTTT.

This clonotype was counted a few times. The CDR3: CASSVSGGPGDTQYF. CDR3 bases: TGTGCCAGCAGCGTGTCGGGAGGGCCTGGAGATACGCAGTATTTT. This sequence joins TRBV7-2 and TRBJ2-3; TRBD2 agrees at 8 bases. The CDR3 contains 15 residues. Losses at the gene ends were 5 bases for V and 5 bases for J; bases not matched to a gene: 9. From germline, CDR1 is SGHTA and CDR2 FQGNSA.

The chain couples TRBV7-2 to TRBJ2-7; D gene ambiguous. V shed 4 bases and J shed 12 bases, with 19 bases lying between them. The CDR3 covers 13 residues. The germline V gene has CDR1 SGHTA and CDR2 FQGNSA. This CDR3 reads CASSSGPGRIWYF. The DNA of the CDR3 is TGTGCCAGCAGCTCCGGACCCGGACGGATTTGGTACTTC.

This clonotype was seen at least ten times. The genes are TRBV27 and TRBJ2-2, with 11 bases fitting TRBD1. Germline V gene sequence: CDR1 MNHEY, CDR2 SMNVEV (reference sequence). CDR3 size: 15 residues. With V trimmed by 2 bases and J by 4 bases, 0 bases remained unmatched. The CDR3 is CASSLGTGGTGELFF. CDR3 nucleotide sequence: TGTGCCAGCAGTTTAGGGACAGGGGGCACCGGGGAGCTGTTTTTT.